This record looks at one T cell receptor beta chain sequence and its context. Using immunoSEQ multiplex PCR, the repertoire was profiled, and TCRdb retains in-frame clones only, with some absent. The sample has millions of clones; more than 90% are singletons. The data belong to a study of shared clonotypes between healthy human individuals. The CDR3 runs 17 residues. The ends lost 4 bases at V and 4 bases at J; junction bases unmatched: 10. Per germline, CDR1 SGHTA and CDR2 FQGNSA. A split of CD4+ cells into CD45RA+ naive and CD45RA-negative memory subsets was performed. The sample consisted of naive CD4+ T cells sorted from blood. Subset denoted: CD45RA+ positively selected. V and J are TRBV7-2 and TRBJ1-1; TRBD1 aligns across 12 bases. This TCR came from a man younger than 30 in good health. The chain's CDR3 is CASSSGTGGGLGTEAFF. CDR3 bases: TGTGCCAGCAGCTCCGGGACAGGGGGCGGTCTTGGCACTGAAGCTTTCTTT.